This passage covers 14 T cell receptor beta chains from one sample sequenced in a study of T-cell reconstitution after alpha-beta-depleted transplantation in children. Preparing the TCRbeta library involved the use of unique molecular identifiers. One entry per CDR3 protein, called by TCRdb with MiXCR from the PCR reads. This table has about 830,000 distinct CDR3 sequences, roughly 15% appearing once. The sample in question was PBMCs, mostly from graft donor cells, obtained 360 days after TCRalphabeta/CD19-depleted stem cell transplant. The receptors stem from a male patient younger than 18 who had a stem cell transplant for acute lymphoblastic leukemia, so the T cells may come from the graft donor.

This clonotype was seen many times. The rearrangement uses TRBV29-1 and TRBJ2-3; 8 nucleotides agree with TRBD2. The ends lost 4 bases at V and 2 bases at J; junction bases unmatched: 5. Germline assignment: CDR1 SQVTM and CDR2 ANQGSEA. CDR3 size: 14 residues. The CDR3 region has the DNA TGCAGCGTTGCTGCGGGAGGATTCACAGATACGCAGTATTTT. Amino acids: CSVAAGGFTDTQYF.

The sample holds many counts of this clonotype. This chain links TRBV5-1 with TRBJ1-4; D gene uncertain. V lost 1 base, J lost 8 bases, and 9 bases lay in between. The CDR3 covers 13 residues. Germline values: CDR1 SGHRS, CDR2 YFSETQ. As DNA, the CDR3 is TGCGCCAGCAGCTTGCGAGAGAACGAAAAACTGTTTTTT. Protein product: CASSLRENEKLFF.

This clonotype has just a few counts. The rearrangement links TRBV9 to TRBJ1-2; 9 bases map to TRBD1. Looked up from germline, CDR1 is SGDLS and CDR2 is YYNGEE. V shed 0 bases and J 1 base; nucleotides not matched to a gene: 4. The CDR3 covers 16 residues. CDR3 residues: CASSVEQGAHNYGYTF. As DNA, the CDR3 is TGTGCCAGCAGCGTAGAACAGGGGGCGCATAACTATGGCTACACCTTC.

This clonotype was observed at least ten times. The V call is TRBV28, the J call TRBJ2-2; TRBD1 matches at 10 bases. With V trimmed by 6 bases and J by 1 base, 2 bases remained unmatched. Germline CDR1 MDHEN, CDR2 SYDVKM. This CDR3 has 15 amino acids. The CDR3: CASRRTGGNTGELFF. The CDR3 bases are TGTGCCAGCAGGCGGACAGGGGGGAACACCGGGGAGCTGTTTTTT.

The chain recombines TRBV12-3 or TRBV12-4 with TRBJ2-7; TRBD2 matches 13 bases. V trimming: 4 bases; J trimming: 2 bases; junction bases outside the gene matches: 5. CDR3 length: 16 residues. DNA for the CDR3: TGTGCCAGCAGTTGGGGACTAGCGGGAACCGCCTACGAGCAGTACTTC. Translation gives CASSWGLAGTAYEQYF.

The chain has TRBV29-1 and TRBJ1-1; 7 nucleotides align to TRBD1. Germline V CDR1 and CDR2: SQVTM, ANQGSEA. There are 12 residues in the CDR3. V dropped 7 bases and J dropped 0; count of bases not matched to a gene: 2. The CDR3 sequence is CSGGQVNTEAFF. As DNA, the CDR3 is TGCAGCGGAGGACAGGTGAACACTGAAGCTTTCTTT.

The chain combines TRBV20-1 with TRBJ2-7; 10 bases are shared with TRBD2. This CDR3 has 13 amino acids. J gave up 4 bases and V 7 bases, and 7 bases lay outside the gene matches. Germline V gives CDR1 DFQATT, CDR2 SNEGSKA (reference sequence). CDR3 nucleotide sequence: TGCAGTGTCACGACTAGCGGGTATTACGAGCAGTACTTC. Protein: CSVTTSGYYEQYF.

The V call is TRBV10-3, the J call TRBJ1-1; TRBD1 agrees at 11 bases. The germline CDR1 and CDR2 sequences are ENHRY and SYGVKD. This CDR3 comprises 14 residues. After removal of 6 bases from V and 7 bases from J, the junction contained 7 bases not matched to a gene. CDR3 DNA: TGTGCCATCAGAGCGGACAGGGGGCGCGGTGAAGCTTTCTTT. Its protein product is CAIRADRGRGEAFF.

V is TRBV2 and J is TRBJ1-2; D might be TRBD1 (5 bases). V was shortened by 6 bases and J by 4 bases, with 18 bases between the two germline ends. Germline lookup yields CDR1 SNHLY and CDR2 FYNNEI. The length of the CDR3 is 15 residues. The CDR3 nucleotides are TGTGCCAGCAGGCCCGACAGCTCTCCTTTCTATGGCTACACCTTC. Residues: CASRPDSSPFYGYTF.

This clonotype was seen a few times. The chain couples TRBV7-9 to TRBJ2-1, with D possibly being TRBD2 (6 bases). The CDR3 loop spans 13 amino acids. Germline V gene data show CDR1 as SEHNR and CDR2 as FQNEAQ (reference sequence). Trimming took 5 bases from V and 8 from J, leaving 13 bases between them. The CDR3 nucleotides are TGTGCCAGCAGCACGACTAGAGTCGATGAGCAGTTCTTC. Its protein is CASSTTRVDEQFF.

This clonotype was observed a few times. This chain links TRBV20-1 with TRBJ2-7; tentative D call: TRBD1 (9 bases). V lost 3 bases and J 1 base, leaving 16 bases between the germline ends. CDR1 DFQATT and CDR2 SNEGSKA come from the germline V gene (reference sequence). This CDR3 spans 15 amino acids. In DNA form, the CDR3 reads TGCAGTGCTAGGGACAGGGGACTAGTGTCCTACGAGCAGTACTTC. Translated: CSARDRGLVSYEQYF.

The chain combines TRBV5-1 with TRBJ1-1; D ambiguous. The germline V gene encodes CDR1 SGHRS and CDR2 YFSETQ. V was clipped by 7 bases and J by 0 bases, with 19 bases between them. This CDR3 has 16 residues. The chain's CDR3 is CASSAEGIWVNTEAFF. The CDR3 DNA reads TGCGCCAGCTCTGCGGAAGGGATCTGGGTGAACACTGAAGCTTTCTTT. The variable domain in full, with the rest retrieved from reference TRBV5-1 and TRBJ1-1, is KAGVTQTPRYLIKTRGQQVTLSCSPISGHRSVSWYQQTPGQGLQFLFEYFSETQRNKGNFPGRFSGRQFSNSRSEMNVSTLELGDSALYLCASSAEGIWVNTEAFFGQGTRLTVV.

This chain connects TRBV6-2 or TRBV6-3 to TRBJ2-1; D is ambiguous. Germline CDR1 reads MNHEY; CDR2 reads SVGEGT. Trimming pared 0 bases from V and 0 bases from J, leaving 12 bases between. The CDR3 is 17 residues long. CDR3: CASSYSPVLSSYNEQFF. The CDR3 region has the DNA TGTGCCAGCAGTTACTCCCCGGTCCTTAGCTCCTACAATGAGCAGTTCTTC.

This clonotype was seen repeatedly, ten times or more. The chain is built from TRBV12-3 or TRBV12-4 and TRBJ1-1, with 8 positions matching TRBD1. V shed 6 bases and J 1 base; nucleotides not matched to a gene: 10. The CDR3 extends over 16 amino acids. In nucleotides, the CDR3 is TGTGCCAGCAGGGCCGGCGGACAGGGACAGAACACTGAAGCTTTCTTT. As protein: CASRAGGQGQNTEAFF.